The next 3 T cell receptor beta chains were all read from a single sample in a study of T-cell memory formation after mild COVID-19. TCRdb used MiXCR to reprocess the 5' RACE reads, holding one entry per CDR3 protein. The repertoire consists of 350,000 or so distinct CDR3 sequences, with roughly 21% occurring once and the leading ten covering under 15%. Specimen: PBMCs or a T cell subset sorted from them (not recorded which). The receptor set was obtained from an adult woman who had mild COVID-19 (a few samples of this study predate the infection). Cell type and time point are not known.

The chain carries TRBV20-1 and TRBJ1-6, with D tentatively TRBD1 (6 bases). The CDR3 has 16 residues. Germline lookup yields CDR1 DFQATT and CDR2 SNEGSKA (reference sequence). With 6 bases removed from V and 1 base from J, the gap between germline ends came to 16 bases. CDR3 sequence reads: CSAPGSGESYNSPLHF. The CDR3 region has the DNA TGCAGTGCCCCGGGGTCAGGGGAGTCCTATAATTCACCCCTCCACTTT.

This clonotype appeared a few times. The gene calls are TRBV9 and TRBJ2-2; no reliable D call. Looked up from germline, CDR1 is SGDLS and CDR2 is YYNGEE. The V end was cut by 0 bases, the J end by 1 base, with 10 bases between. CDR3 size: 16 residues. This chain's CDR3 is CASSVEGRRNTGELFF. The DNA of the CDR3 is TGTGCCAGCAGCGTAGAGGGCAGGCGGAACACCGGGGAGCTGTTTTTT.

This clonotype was detected a few times. The chain couples TRBV10-3 to TRBJ2-5, with a tentative D call TRBD1 (5 bases). Looked up from germline, CDR1 is ENHRY and CDR2 is SYGVKD. This CDR3 comprises 11 residues. V gave up 2 bases and J gave up 8 bases, with 6 bases separating them. CDR3 sequence reads: CAISEGATQYF. CDR3 nucleotides: TGTGCCATCAGTGAGGGGGCAACCCAGTACTTC.